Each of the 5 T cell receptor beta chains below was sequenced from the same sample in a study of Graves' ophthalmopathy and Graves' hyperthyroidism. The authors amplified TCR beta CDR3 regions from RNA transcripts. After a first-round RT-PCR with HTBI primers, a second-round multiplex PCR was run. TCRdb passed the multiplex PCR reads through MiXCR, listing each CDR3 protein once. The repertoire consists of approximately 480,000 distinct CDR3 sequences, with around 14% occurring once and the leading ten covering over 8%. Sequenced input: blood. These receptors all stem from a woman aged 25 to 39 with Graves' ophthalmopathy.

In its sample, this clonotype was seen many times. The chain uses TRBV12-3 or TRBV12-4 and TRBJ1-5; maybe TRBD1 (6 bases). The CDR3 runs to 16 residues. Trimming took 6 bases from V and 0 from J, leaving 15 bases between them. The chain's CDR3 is CASSRGTINSNQPQHF. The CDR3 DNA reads TGTGCCAGCAGCCGTGGGACAATCAATAGCAATCAGCCCCAGCATTTT.

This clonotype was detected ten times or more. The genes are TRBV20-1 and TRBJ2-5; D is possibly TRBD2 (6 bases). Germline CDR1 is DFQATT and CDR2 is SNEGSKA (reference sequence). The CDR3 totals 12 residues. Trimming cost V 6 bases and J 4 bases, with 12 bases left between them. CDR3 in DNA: TGCAGTGCCGGGACTTCCAGAGAGACCCAGTACTTC. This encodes CSAGTSRETQYF.

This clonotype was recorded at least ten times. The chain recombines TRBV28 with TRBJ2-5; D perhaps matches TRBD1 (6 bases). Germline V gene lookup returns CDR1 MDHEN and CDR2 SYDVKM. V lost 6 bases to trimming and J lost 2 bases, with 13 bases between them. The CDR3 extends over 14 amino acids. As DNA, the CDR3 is TGTGCCAGCAGCTTGGGACACCCGCAAGAGACCCAGTACTTC. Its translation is CASSLGHPQETQYF. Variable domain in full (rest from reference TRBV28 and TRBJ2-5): DVKVTQSSRYLVKRTGEKVFLECVQDMDHENMFWYRQDPGLGLRLIYFSYDVKMKEKGDIPEGYSVSREKKERFSLILESASTNQTSMYLCASSLGHPQETQYFGPGTRLLVL.

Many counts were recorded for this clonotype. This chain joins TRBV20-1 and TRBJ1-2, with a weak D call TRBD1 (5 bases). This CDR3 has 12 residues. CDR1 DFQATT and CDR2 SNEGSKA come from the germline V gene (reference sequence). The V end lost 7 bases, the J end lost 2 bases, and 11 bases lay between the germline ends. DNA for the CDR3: TGCAGTGGGGCAGGGCTGAACTATGGCTACACCTTC. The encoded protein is CSGAGLNYGYTF.

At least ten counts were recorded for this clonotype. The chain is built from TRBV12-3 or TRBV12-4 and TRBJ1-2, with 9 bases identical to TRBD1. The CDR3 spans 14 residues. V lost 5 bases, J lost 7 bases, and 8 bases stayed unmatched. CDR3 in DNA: TGTGCCAGCAGTCCCGGACAGGGGCGTTCTGGCTACACCTTC. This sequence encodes CASSPGQGRSGYTF.